This is a list of T cell receptor beta chains from one sample in a study of TIL therapy for anti-PD-1-resistant metastatic lung cancer. Sequencing was performed with immunoSEQ multiplex PCR; in TCRdb, only in-frame clones are kept and a portion is missing. The sample shows tens of thousands of clones, roughly 85% of them seen only once. The specimen was blood, collected at baseline. The source is a man aged 70 or older with non-small cell lung cancer. The CDR3 runs from the conserved cysteine through the conserved F or W. A D gene is named only where the DNA matches it firmly. Clone size is shown for a subset of rows, as once, few, many or a class of expanded clone.

J | size | D | V | DNA | CDR3
TRBJ2-7 | few | - | TRBV6-5 | TGTGCCAGCAGTTACTCGAAAGTGGTTCGCGAGCAGTACTTC | CASSYSKVVREQYF
TRBJ2-7 | - | TRBD1 | TRBV5-8 | TGTGCCAGCAGCAGGGATCCGGGACAGGGTATTTACGAGCAGTACTTC | CASSRDPGQGIYEQYF
TRBJ1-1 | - | - | TRBV15 | TGTGCCACCAGCAGAAGGGTGAACACTGAAGCTTTCTTT | CATSRRVNTEAFF
TRBJ2-3 | - | - | TRBV6-1 | TGTGCCAGCAGAGCTAAGCAAGGCACAGATACGCAGTATTTT | CASRAKQGTDTQYF
TRBJ2-1 | - | TRBD2 | TRBV6-5 | TGTGCCAGCTCCGGCGGGAGCTCCTACAATGAGCAGTTCTTC | CASSGGSSYNEQFF
TRBJ2-6 | few | TRBD1 | TRBV28 | TGTGCCAGCAGTTTATCAACCCGACAGGGCTCTGGGGCCAACGTCCTGACTTTC | CASSLSTRQGSGANVLTF
TRBJ1-2 | few | - | TRBV28 | TGTGCCAGCAGTTTATCAAAGGGGAACTATGGCTACACCTTC | CASSLSKGNYGYTF
TRBJ2-6 | - | - | TRBV27 | TGTGCCAGCAGCGACTACAGCGCAGCGGGGGCCAACGTCCTGACTTTC | CASSDYSAAGANVLTF
TRBJ2-1 | once | TRBD2 | TRBV5-1 | TGCGCCAGCAGCTTGGGGACTAGCGGGATAGGTGAGCAGTTCTTC | CASSLGTSGIGEQFF
TRBJ2-7 | few | - | TRBV28 | TGTCGGTCCACAGGGAGGGGCGAGCAGTACTTC | CRSTGRGEQYF
TRBJ2-1 | - | - | TRBV7-9 | TGTGCCAGCAGCATCGGAGGGACGAATGAGCAGTTCTTC | CASSIGGTNEQFF
TRBJ2-3 | - | TRBD2 | TRBV4-1 | TGCGCCAGCAGCCCTCCGGCAGGGAGGGTTGCAGATACGCAGTATTTT | CASSPPAGRVADTQYF
TRBJ1-1 | - | - | TRBV29-1 | TGCAGCGCGGGATCGACAGGGAACACTGAAGCTTTCTTT | CSAGSTGNTEAFF
TRBJ2-5 | - | - | TRBV5-1 | TGCGCCAGCAGCTCCTCAGGGGCCCCCCAAGAGACCCAGTACTTC | CASSSSGAPQETQYF
TRBJ2-7 | - | - | TRBV29-1 | TGCAGCGTTGAAGTCAGGGGCGAGCAGTACTTC | CSVEVRGEQYF
TRBJ1-1 | - | - | TRBV4-3 | TGCGCCAGCAGCCAAGAAGGTGTCCCCAAAGCTTTCTTT | CASSQEGVPKAFF
TRBJ2-7 | - | TRBD1 | TRBV28 | TGTGCCAGCAGTTCCACCTCCGGGACAGGGGCCCCCTACGAGCAGTACTTC | CASSSTSGTGAPYEQYF
TRBJ1-5 | - | - | TRBV30 | TGTGCCTGGAGTGCGAATAGCAATCAGCCCCAGCATTTT | CAWSANSNQPQHF
TRBJ2-1 | few | - | TRBV28 | TGTGCCAGCAGTGTCACCCGAGAAGGCTACAATGAGCAGTTCTTC | CASSVTREGYNEQFF
TRBJ1-1 | - | - | TRBV2 | TGTGCCAGCAGTGAGGAGGAGACGGCTTTCTTT | CASSEEETAFF
TRBJ2-1 | - | - | TRBV27 | TGTGCCAGCAGTTTAGCCCCGAGGGGGAATGAGCAGTTCTTC | CASSLAPRGNEQFF
TRBJ1-5 | - | - | TRBV19 | TGTGCCAGTAGGAATATACAGGGTATTAGTAATCAGCCCCAGCATTTT | CASRNIQGISNQPQHF
TRBJ2-7 | few | - | TRBV6-1 | TGTGCCAGCAGGTCTACCGGGACAAGGAGCGAGCAGTACTTC | CASRSTGTRSEQYF
TRBJ1-5 | - | - | TRBV21-1 | TGTGCCAGCAGCCAGATGGGGGGCTATAGCAATCAGCCCCAGCATTTT | CASSQMGGYSNQPQHF
TRBJ1-3 | few | TRBD1 | TRBV7-2 | TGTGCCAGCAGCTTAACCACAGGGGGCTCTGGAAACACCATATATTTT | CASSLTTGGSGNTIYF
TRBJ2-2 | - | - | TRBV27 | TGTGCCTCCAAAACGGTGGCGGTGAACACCGGGGAGCTGTTTTTT | CASKTVAVNTGELFF
TRBJ2-1 | - | TRBD2 | TRBV11-2 | TGTGCCAGCAGCTTTCCGCCCGGGACTAGCGGGTCCTATGAGCAGTTCTTC | CASSFPPGTSGSYEQFF
TRBJ1-5 | few | - | TRBV28 | TGTGCCAGCAGAAGTCGACCCATTACCCAGCCCCAGCATTTT | CASRSRPITQPQHF
TRBJ1-1 | - | - | TRBV7-2 | TGTGCCAGCAGCCATAACAGGGCCATGAACACTGAAGCTTTCTTT | CASSHNRAMNTEAFF
TRBJ2-5 | - | TRBD2 | TRBV11-2 | TGTGCCAGCAGCTTAAATCGGGGGGTGGAGACCCAGTACTTC | CASSLNRGVETQYF
TRBJ2-2 | - | - | TRBV7-3 | TGTGCCAGCAGCTTAGAGGGGACCGGGGAGCTGTTTTTT | CASSLEGTGELFF
TRBJ1-2 | few | - | TRBV7-3 | TGTGCCAGCAGCCGATCAGGGAATCCTGGCTACACCTTC | CASSRSGNPGYTF
TRBJ2-7 | - | - | TRBV15 | TGTGCCACCAGCAGGGGGGGGGACAGGTACGAGCAGTACTTC | CATSRGGDRYEQYF
TRBJ2-1 | - | - | TRBV20-1 | TGCAGTGCTAGTGGGGGGCATGAGCAGTTCTTC | CSASGGHEQFF
TRBJ2-1 | - | - | TRBV6-1 | TGTGCCAGCACGCCCGGGAATTACAATGAGCAGTTCTTC | CASTPGNYNEQFF
TRBJ2-7 | - | - | TRBV7-8 | TGTGCCAGCAGCTTAGCGGGGGGTTACGAGCAGTACTTC | CASSLAGGYEQYF
TRBJ1-3 | - | TRBD1 | TRBV18 | TGTGCCAGCTCACCGAGCTTATCGAGGGGGCAATCTGGAAACACCATATATTTT | CASSPSLSRGQSGNTIYF
TRBJ1-2 | few | - | TRBV30 | TGTGCCTGGAGTAAGGGCAGCTATGGCTACACCTTC | CAWSKGSYGYTF
TRBJ2-7 | - | - | TRBV7-8 | TGTGCCAGCAGCTTTACAGGAAAGGGCTACGAGCAGTACTTC | CASSFTGKGYEQYF
TRBJ2-7 | - | TRBD1 | TRBV10-3 | TGTGCCATCAGCGATAGACAGGGGGCCTACGAGCAGTACTTC | CAISDRQGAYEQYF
TRBJ2-7 | - | - | TRBV6-1 | TGTGCCAGCAGCGCGTGGACAGCGCCCTACGAGCAGTACTTC | CASSAWTAPYEQYF
TRBJ1-2 | - | - | TRBV19 | TGTGCCAGTAGTACGAAGCAGGGCGTTAATGGCTACACCTTC | CASSTKQGVNGYTF
TRBJ1-5 | - | - | TRBV6-1 | TGTGCCAGCATCGATAGTTGGGGGGAGGAACAGCCCCAGCATTTT | CASIDSWGEEQPQHF
TRBJ1-2 | - | TRBD1 | TRBV11-2 | TGTGCCAGCAGCCCGGGGACAGGCTCCTATGGCTACACCTTC | CASSPGTGSYGYTF
TRBJ2-3 | - | TRBD2 | TRBV7-9 | TGTGCCAGCAGCTTACCTCCCCGACTAGCGGGAGTCACAGATACGCAGTATTTT | CASSLPPRLAGVTDTQYF
TRBJ1-4 | - | - | TRBV27 | TGTGCCAGCAGGCCCCGCGGTCTGCTAGGTGAAAAACTGTTTTTT | CASRPRGLLGEKLFF
TRBJ2-1 | few | TRBD2 | TRBV7-9 | TGTGCCAGCAGCGCAAAAGCGGGAGATGTCAATGAGCAGTTCTTC | CASSAKAGDVNEQFF
TRBJ1-1 | few | TRBD1 | TRBV27 | TGTGCCAGCAGCCGACAGGGGGCGAACACTGAAGCTTTCTTT | CASSRQGANTEAFF
TRBJ1-1 | few | - | TRBV25-1 | TGTGCCAGCATAGAGAACACTGAAGCTTTCTTT | CASIENTEAFF
TRBJ1-3 | - | TRBD1 | TRBV30 | TGTGCCTGGAGTTCAGGGGGTACTGGAAACACCATATATTTT | CAWSSGGTGNTIYF
TRBJ1-4 | - | TRBD1 | TRBV2 | TGTGCCAGCACGACAGGGGCTGAAAAACTGTTTTTT | CASTTGAEKLFF
TRBJ1-5 | once | - | TRBV6-5 | TGTGCCAGCGGGAGGTACTTCAATCAGCCCCAGCATTTT | CASGRYFNQPQHF
TRBJ2-1 | - | - | TRBV6-6 | TGTGCCAGCAGCTTAGGGGGGGGCTCCTACAATGAGCAGTTCTTC | CASSLGGGSYNEQFF
TRBJ1-5 | - | TRBD1 | TRBV28 | TGTGCCAGCAGTTTGGACAGGCGAGGTCAGCCCCAGCATTTT | CASSLDRRGQPQHF
TRBJ2-5 | few | - | TRBV5-4 | TGTGCCAGCAGCCCCAAGGTGGGGCGCCCCCAAGAGACCCAGTACTTC | CASSPKVGRPQETQYF
TRBJ1-2 | few | - | TRBV30 | TGTGCCTGGACCCTCCTGGGACGTCCTGGCTACACCTTC | CAWTLLGRPGYTF
TRBJ1-5 | once | - | TRBV11-1 | TGTGCCAGCAGCTCCAGGGAGGGTCAGCCCCAGCATTTT | CASSSREGQPQHF
TRBJ2-7 | - | TRBD2 | TRBV5-1 | TGCGCCAGCAGCCGCAATATCAATCTAGCGGGAGGAACCTACGAGCAGTACTTC | CASSRNINLAGGTYEQYF
TRBJ2-2 | - | TRBD1 | TRBV28 | TGTGCCAGCAGCACAGGGGGCACCGGGGAGCTGTTTTTT | CASSTGGTGELFF
TRBJ2-3 | - | TRBD2 | TRBV28 | TGTGCCAGCAGTTTCCTAGCGGGAGAAAGCACAGATACGCAGTATTTT | CASSFLAGESTDTQYF